The rows below give T cell receptor beta chains drawn from one sample of a study of lymphopenia after photon versus proton radiotherapy. Sequenced by immunoSEQ multiplex PCR; TCRdb stores in-frame clones only, minus some. The repertoire includes about 58,000 clones, 70% to 85% of them detected once, and approximately 2% sits in the top ten. Sequenced here: peripheral blood, sampled from a patient treated with proton-based radiotherapy. Every receptor here comes from a man aged 60 to 69 with pancreatic cancer. Both conserved end residues are part of each CDR3. A D gene is named only where the DNA matches it firmly. The size entry is marked missing in some rows and otherwise reads once, few, many or a size class.

j_call d_call clone_size v_call cdr3_aa cdr3_nt
TRBJ2-5 . once TRBV30 CAWSAKETQYF TGTGCCTGGAGTGCAAAAGAGACCCAGTACTTC
TRBJ2-2 . . TRBV5-6 CASSLIWGGENTGELFF TGTGCCAGCAGCCTAATATGGGGCGGGGAGAACACCGGGGAGCTGTTTTTT
TRBJ1-4 . . TRBV28 CATNPTVMSKLFF TGTGCCACCAACCCAACTGTAATGAGCAAACTGTTTTTT
TRBJ2-1 TRBD2 few TRBV13 CASSLQSSGRPGSYNEQFF TGTGCCAGCAGCTTACAATCTAGCGGGAGGCCGGGATCCTACAATGAGCAGTTCTTC
TRBJ2-3 TRBD1 . TRBV5-1 CASSLVSGTGGVTDTQYF TGCGCCAGCAGCTTGGTGTCCGGGACAGGGGGCGTCACAGATACGCAGTATTTT
TRBJ2-7 . . TRBV6-1 CASKGIYEQYF TGTGCCAGCAAGGGTATCTACGAGCAGTACTTC
TRBJ2-7 . . TRBV7-6 CASSLDHEQYF TGTGCCAGCAGCTTAGATCACGAGCAGTACTTC
TRBJ2-7 TRBD1 . TRBV28 CASSLIAGGSSYEQYF TGTGCCAGCAGTTTAATTGCAGGGGGAAGTTCCTACGAGCAGTACTTC
TRBJ1-1 TRBD1 . TRBV29-1 CSVPTGVNTEAFF TGCAGCGTCCCGACAGGGGTAAACACTGAAGCTTTCTTT
TRBJ2-1 TRBD2 . TRBV6-1 CASSEQTSGSVGEQFF TGTGCCAGCAGTGAACAGACTAGCGGGAGTGTAGGTGAGCAGTTCTTC
TRBJ2-7 TRBD1 . TRBV28 CASSVLGRGRHDEQYF TGTGCCAGCAGTGTACTGGGCAGGGGGCGTCATGACGAGCAGTACTTC
TRBJ2-7 TRBD2 . TRBV6-1 CASSSGSISYEQYF TGTGCCAGCAGTAGCGGGAGTATCTCCTACGAGCAGTACTTC
TRBJ1-2 . few TRBV30 CAWSSVGNYGYTF TGTGCCTGGAGTTCAGTGGGGAACTATGGCTACACCTTC
TRBJ1-2 TRBD1 . TRBV7-9 CASSFGQVYGYTF TGTGCCAGCAGTTTCGGACAGGTCTATGGCTACACCTTC
TRBJ2-2 TRBD2 . TRBV11-1 CASSLDGRGTGELFF TGTGCCAGCAGCTTAGACGGGAGGGGTACCGGGGAGCTGTTTTTT
TRBJ2-7 . . TRBV5-4 CASSSTGTSSYEQYF TGTGCCAGCAGCTCTACGGGTACTAGCTCCTACGAGCAGTACTTC
TRBJ2-2 TRBD1 . TRBV2 CASSLTGTGTGELFF TGTGCCAGCAGTCTTACCGGGACAGGGACCGGGGAGCTGTTTTTT
TRBJ1-2 TRBD1 . TRBV2 CASSGTGAYGYTF TGTGCCAGCAGTGGGACAGGGGCCTATGGCTACACCTTC
TRBJ2-7 . . TRBV13 CASSLGRLQGYEQYF TGTGCCAGCAGCTTAGGCCGCCTACAGGGCTACGAGCAGTACTTC
TRBJ1-1 . . TRBV14 CASSQDTVNTEAFF TGTGCCAGCAGCCAAGATACGGTGAACACTGAAGCTTTCTTT
TRBJ1-6 TRBD1 . TRBV10-2 CASSGTENSPLHF TGCGCCAGCTCCGGGACAGAGAATTCACCCCTCCACTTT
TRBJ2-5 . . TRBV6-1 CASSEAPGFGETQYF TGTGCCAGCAGTGAAGCGCCGGGTTTTGGGGAGACCCAGTACTTC
TRBJ2-3 . once TRBV29-1 CSVGSGTDTQYF TGCAGCGTTGGTTCCGGCACAGATACGCAGTATTTT
TRBJ2-2 . . TRBV15 CATSRDLAAGTGELFF TGTGCCACCAGCAGAGATCTCGCGGCAGGGACCGGGGAGCTGTTTTTT
TRBJ1-5 . . TRBV27 CASSFISAGVVLPQHF TGTGCCAGCAGCTTCATTTCTGCGGGGGTTGTTTTGCCCCAGCATTTT
TRBJ2-1 . . TRBV18 CASSPTGSGDEQFF TGTGCCAGCTCACCCACAGGTTCTGGGGATGAGCAGTTCTTC
TRBJ1-1 TRBD1 . TRBV6-1 CATATQGATEAFF TGTGCCACCGCAACCCAGGGGGCAACTGAAGCTTTCTTT
TRBJ2-7 . . TRBV28 CASISGSIPYEQYF TGTGCCAGCATCTCAGGGTCCATTCCCTACGAGCAGTACTTC
TRBJ2-7 . . TRBV7-8 CASSSLFGTKLYEQYF TGTGCCAGCAGCTCTCTTTTTGGGACAAAACTCTACGAGCAGTACTTC
TRBJ1-1 . . TRBV4-1 CASSRQMNTEAFF TGCGCCAGCAGCCGACAGATGAACACTGAAGCTTTCTTT
TRBJ2-7 TRBD1 . TRBV7-2 CASSSSRQGYEQYF TGTGCCAGCAGTTCCTCGCGACAGGGCTACGAGCAGTACTTC
TRBJ2-7 TRBD1 . TRBV25-1 CASSGGQGVVSEQYF TGTGCCAGCAGTGGGGGACAGGGAGTGGTTAGCGAGCAGTACTTC
TRBJ2-7 . . TRBV9 CASSGAESSYEQYF TGTGCCAGCAGCGGAGCGGAGAGCTCCTACGAGCAGTACTTC
TRBJ2-1 TRBD2 . TRBV19 CATAGLAGGEQFF TGTGCCACCGCGGGACTAGCGGGAGGTGAGCAGTTCTTC
TRBJ2-7 TRBD2 . TRBV7-9 CASSLTSGYEQYF TGTGCCAGCAGCTTAACTAGCGGCTACGAGCAGTACTTC
TRBJ2-3 . . TRBV6-5 CASSYRSFGSTDTQYF TGTGCCAGCAGTTACCGCTCCTTTGGAAGCACAGATACGCAGTATTTT
TRBJ2-5 . . TRBV28 CASSWVLAGQTQYF TGTGCCAGCAGTTGGGTGCTAGCAGGGCAGACCCAGTACTTC